Presented here are 3 T cell receptor beta chains from one specimen sequenced in a study of PD-L1 blockade in urothelial cancer. TCRdb's table, derived via immunoSEQ multiplex PCR, lists solely in-frame clones and lacks some. The repertoire holds about 48,000 clones, with about 90% as singletons. As to time point: peripheral blood 6 weeks after treatment start. Sequencing was performed on PBMCs, taken around atezolizumab (anti-PD-L1) treatment. These receptors were collected from a man in his fifties or sixties with urothelial cancer.

The rearrangement links TRBV28 to TRBJ1-6; D call uncertain. The CDR3 loop spans 17 amino acids. V was clipped by 6 bases and J by 7 bases, with 22 bases between them. Looked up from germline, CDR1 is MDHEN and CDR2 is SYDVKM. The CDR3 loop reads CASRTKRETGLNSPLHF. CDR3 bases: TGTGCCAGCAGGACGAAAAGGGAGACGGGTTTAAATTCACCCCTCCACTTT.

The gene calls are TRBV7-2 and TRBJ1-2; a weak D match, TRBD1 (5 bases). V lost 2 bases to trimming and J lost 3 bases, with 10 bases between them. The germline V gene encodes CDR1 SGHTA and CDR2 FQGNSA. This CDR3 comprises 14 residues. As DNA, the CDR3 is TGTGCCAGCAGCTTACGGCAGGGATACTATGGCTACACCTTC. It encodes CASSLRQGYYGYTF.

This clone was counted a few times. The V and J genes are TRBV6-5 and TRBJ1-5; maybe TRBD1 (6 bases). The germline V and J ends were trimmed by 11 bases and 1 base, with 9 bases remaining between them. The length of the CDR3 is 12 residues. Germline loops: CDR1 MNHEY, CDR2 SVGAGI. CDR3 nucleotide sequence: TGTGCCGCAGGGGCCAGCAATCAGCCCCAGCATTTT. Translated, it gives CAAGASNQPQHF.